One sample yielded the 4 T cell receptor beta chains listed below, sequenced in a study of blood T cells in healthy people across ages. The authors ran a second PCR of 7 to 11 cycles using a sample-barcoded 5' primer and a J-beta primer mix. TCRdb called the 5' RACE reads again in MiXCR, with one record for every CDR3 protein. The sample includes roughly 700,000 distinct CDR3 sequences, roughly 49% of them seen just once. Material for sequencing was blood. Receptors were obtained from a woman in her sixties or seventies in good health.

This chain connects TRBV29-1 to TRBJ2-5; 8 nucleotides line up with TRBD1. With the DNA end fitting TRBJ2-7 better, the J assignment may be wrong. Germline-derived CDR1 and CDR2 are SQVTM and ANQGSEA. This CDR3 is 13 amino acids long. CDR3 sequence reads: CSVAPDRVHEQYF. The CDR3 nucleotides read TGCAGCGTTGCCCCGGACAGGGTCCACGAGCAGTACTTC.

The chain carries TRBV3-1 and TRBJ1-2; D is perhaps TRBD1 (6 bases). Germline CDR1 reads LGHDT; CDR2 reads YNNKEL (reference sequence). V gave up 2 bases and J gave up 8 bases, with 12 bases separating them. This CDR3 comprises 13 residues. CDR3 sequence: CASSQSGGGGYTF. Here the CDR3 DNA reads TGTGCCAGCAGCCAATCCGGAGGGGGAGGCTACACCTTC. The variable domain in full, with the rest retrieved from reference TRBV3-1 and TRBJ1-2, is DTAVSQTPKYLVTQMGNDKSIKCEQNLGHDTMYWYKQDSKKFLKIMFSYNNKELIINETVPNRFSPKSPDKAHLNLHINSLELGDSAVYFCASSQSGGGGYTFGSGTRLTVV.

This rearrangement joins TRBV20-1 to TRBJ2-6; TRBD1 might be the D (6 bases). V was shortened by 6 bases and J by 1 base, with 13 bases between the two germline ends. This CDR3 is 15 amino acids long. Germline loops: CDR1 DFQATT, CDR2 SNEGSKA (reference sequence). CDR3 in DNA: TGCAGTGCGGGAGACAGGAGGTCTGGGGCCAACGTCCTGACTTTC. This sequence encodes CSAGDRRSGANVLTF.

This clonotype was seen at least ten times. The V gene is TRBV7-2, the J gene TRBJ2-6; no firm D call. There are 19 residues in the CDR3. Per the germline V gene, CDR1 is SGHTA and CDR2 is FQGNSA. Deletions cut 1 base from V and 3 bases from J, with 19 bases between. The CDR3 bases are TGTGCCAGCAGCTTAGTTTCGGGCAGGTCCGTAGGTGGGGCCAACGTCCTGACTTTC. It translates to CASSLVSGRSVGGANVLTF.